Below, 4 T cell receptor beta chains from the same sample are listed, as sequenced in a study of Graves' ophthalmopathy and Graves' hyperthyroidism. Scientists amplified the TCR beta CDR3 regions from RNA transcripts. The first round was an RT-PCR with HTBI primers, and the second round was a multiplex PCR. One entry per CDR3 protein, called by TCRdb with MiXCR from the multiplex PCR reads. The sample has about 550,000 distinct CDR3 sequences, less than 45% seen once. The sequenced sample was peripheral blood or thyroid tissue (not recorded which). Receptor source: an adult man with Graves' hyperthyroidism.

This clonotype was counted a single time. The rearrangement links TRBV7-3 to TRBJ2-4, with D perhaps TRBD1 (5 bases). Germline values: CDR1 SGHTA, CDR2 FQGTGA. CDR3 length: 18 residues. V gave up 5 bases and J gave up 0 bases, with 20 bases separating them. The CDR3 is CASSDGQGVILAKNIQYF. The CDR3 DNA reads TGTGCCAGCAGCGATGGACAAGGGGTGATACTAGCCAAAAACATTCAGTACTTC.

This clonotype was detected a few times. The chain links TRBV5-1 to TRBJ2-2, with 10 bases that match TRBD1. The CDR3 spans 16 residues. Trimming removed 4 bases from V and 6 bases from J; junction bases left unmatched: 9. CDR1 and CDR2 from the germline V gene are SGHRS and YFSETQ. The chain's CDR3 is CASSLGRDRGAGELFF. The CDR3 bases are TGCGCCAGCAGCCTGGGCCGGGACAGGGGTGCCGGGGAGCTGTTTTTT.

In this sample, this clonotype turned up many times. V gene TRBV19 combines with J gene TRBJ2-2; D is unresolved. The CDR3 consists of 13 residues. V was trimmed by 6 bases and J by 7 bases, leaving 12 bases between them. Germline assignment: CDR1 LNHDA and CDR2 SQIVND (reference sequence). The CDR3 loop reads CASRSLRSGELFF. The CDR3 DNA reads TGTGCCAGTAGATCCCTAAGGAGCGGGGAGCTGTTTTTT.

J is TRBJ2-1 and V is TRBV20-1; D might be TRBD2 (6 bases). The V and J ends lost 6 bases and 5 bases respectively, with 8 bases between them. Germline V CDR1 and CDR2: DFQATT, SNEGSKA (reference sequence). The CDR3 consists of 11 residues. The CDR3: CSAGLHNEQFF. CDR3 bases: TGCAGTGCGGGACTCCACAATGAGCAGTTCTTC.